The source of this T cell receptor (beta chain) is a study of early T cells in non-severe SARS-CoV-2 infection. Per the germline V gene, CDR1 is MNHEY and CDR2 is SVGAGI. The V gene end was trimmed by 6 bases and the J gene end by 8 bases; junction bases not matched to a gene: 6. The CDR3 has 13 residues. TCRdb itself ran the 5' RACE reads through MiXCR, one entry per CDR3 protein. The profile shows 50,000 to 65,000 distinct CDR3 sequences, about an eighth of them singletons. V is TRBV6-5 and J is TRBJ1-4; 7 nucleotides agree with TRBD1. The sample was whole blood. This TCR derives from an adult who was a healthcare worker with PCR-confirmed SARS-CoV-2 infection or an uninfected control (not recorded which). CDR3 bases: TGTGCCAGCAGATCCGGGGACAGAGAAAAACTGTTTTTT. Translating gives CASRSGDREKLFF.